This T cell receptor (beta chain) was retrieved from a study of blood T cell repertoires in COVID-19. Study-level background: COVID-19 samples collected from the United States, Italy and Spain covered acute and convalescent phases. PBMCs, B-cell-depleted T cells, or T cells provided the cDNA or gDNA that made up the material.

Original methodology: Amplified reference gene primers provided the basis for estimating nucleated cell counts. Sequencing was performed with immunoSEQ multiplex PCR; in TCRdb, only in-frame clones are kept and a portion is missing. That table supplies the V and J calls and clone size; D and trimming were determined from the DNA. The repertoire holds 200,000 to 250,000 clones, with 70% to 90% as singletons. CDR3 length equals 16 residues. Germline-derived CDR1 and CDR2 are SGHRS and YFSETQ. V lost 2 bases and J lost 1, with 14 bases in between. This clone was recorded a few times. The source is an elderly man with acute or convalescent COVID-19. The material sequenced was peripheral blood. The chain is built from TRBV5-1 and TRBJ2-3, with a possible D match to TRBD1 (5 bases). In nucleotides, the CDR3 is TGCGCCAGCAGCTTTGGTGTCCTAGGGGGCACAGATACGCAGTATTTT. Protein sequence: CASSFGVLGGTDTQYF.